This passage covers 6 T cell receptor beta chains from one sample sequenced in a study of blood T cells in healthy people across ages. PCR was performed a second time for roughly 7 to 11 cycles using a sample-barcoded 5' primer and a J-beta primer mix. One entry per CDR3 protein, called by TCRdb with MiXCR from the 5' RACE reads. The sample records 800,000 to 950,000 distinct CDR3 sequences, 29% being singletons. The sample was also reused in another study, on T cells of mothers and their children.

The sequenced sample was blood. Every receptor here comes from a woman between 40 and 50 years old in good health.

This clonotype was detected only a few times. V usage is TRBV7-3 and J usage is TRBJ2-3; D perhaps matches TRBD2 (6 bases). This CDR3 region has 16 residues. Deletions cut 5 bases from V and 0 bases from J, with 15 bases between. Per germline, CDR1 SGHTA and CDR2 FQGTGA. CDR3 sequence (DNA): TGTGCCAGCAGCCCGGACTACGCGGTTAGCACAGATACGCAGTATTTT. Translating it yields CASSPDYAVSTDTQYF. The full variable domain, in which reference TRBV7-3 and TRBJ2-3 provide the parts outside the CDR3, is GAGVSQTPSNKVTEKGKYVELRCDPISGHTALYWYRQSLGQGPEFLIYFQGTGAADDSGLPNDRFFAVRPEGSVSTLKIQRTERGDSAVYLCASSPDYAVSTDTQYFGPGTRLTVL.

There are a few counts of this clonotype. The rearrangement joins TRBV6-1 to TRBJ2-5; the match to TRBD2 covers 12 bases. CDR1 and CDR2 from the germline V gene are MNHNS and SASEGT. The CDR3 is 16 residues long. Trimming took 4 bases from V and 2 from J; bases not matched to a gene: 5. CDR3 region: CASSGLAGGSQETQYF. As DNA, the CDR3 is TGTGCCAGCAGTGGTCTAGCGGGGGGGTCACAAGAGACCCAGTACTTC.

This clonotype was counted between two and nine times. CDR3 nucleotides: TGCGCCAGCAGCCCGATGGGACTAGCGGGGGCAGCGAACAATGAGCAGTTCTTC. This encodes CASSPMGLAGAANNEQFF. This chain connects TRBV5-1 to TRBJ2-1; 14 bases line up with TRBD2. This CDR3 region has 18 residues. Germline trimming cut 4 bases from V and 5 bases from J; bases unmatched to any gene: 11. Looked up from germline, CDR1 is SGHRS and CDR2 is YFSETQ.

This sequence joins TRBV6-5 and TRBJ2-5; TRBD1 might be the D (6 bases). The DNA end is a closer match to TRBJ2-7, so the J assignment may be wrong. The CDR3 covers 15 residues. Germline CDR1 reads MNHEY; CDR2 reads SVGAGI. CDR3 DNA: TGTGCCAGCAGTTACTCGACAGGCCCTGGGGGCGAGCAGTACTTC. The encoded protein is CASSYSTGPGGEQYF.

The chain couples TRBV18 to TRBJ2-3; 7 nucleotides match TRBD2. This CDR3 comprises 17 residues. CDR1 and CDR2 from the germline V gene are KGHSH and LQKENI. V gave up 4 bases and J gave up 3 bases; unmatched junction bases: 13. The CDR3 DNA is TGTGCCAGCTCACGAACAACGGGGGGACGGGGGACAGATACGCAGTATTTT. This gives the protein CASSRTTGGRGTDTQYF.

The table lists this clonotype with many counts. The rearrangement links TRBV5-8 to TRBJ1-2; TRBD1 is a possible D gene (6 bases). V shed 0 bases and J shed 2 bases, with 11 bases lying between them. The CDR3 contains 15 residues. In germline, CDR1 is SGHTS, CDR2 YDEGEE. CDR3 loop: CASSLARGNNYGYTF. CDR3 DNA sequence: TGTGCCAGCAGCTTGGCAAGGGGGAACAACTATGGCTACACCTTC.